The entry that follows covers one TCR beta chain sequence. Its target is not known. These data are taken from a study of T-cell memory formation after mild COVID-19. Study conclusions and caveats: Day 15 to 85 contracting clones showed balanced CD4/CD8; day 15 to 37 expanders favored CD4+. Certain responding clones were present in pre-infection memory, suggesting participation of cross-reactive memory.

V was cut by 4 bases and J by 8 bases, with 8 bases left in between. CDR1 and CDR2 from the germline V gene are MNHEY and SVGAGI. The CDR3 runs to 11 residues. 5'RACE with constant-segment primers built TCRalpha and TCRbeta cDNA libraries with UMIs. TCRdb analysed the 5' RACE reads with MiXCR anew, one entry per CDR3 protein. Among roughly 350,000 distinct CDR3 sequences listed, about 21% were seen once. Sequencing was done on a sample of PBMCs or a T cell subset sorted from them (not recorded which). The source of this sequence is an adult woman who had mild COVID-19 (a few samples of this study predate the infection). Cell type and time point are not known. The chain couples TRBV6-5 to TRBJ1-2, with D unresolved. CDR3 loop: CASSSTLGYTF. CDR3 DNA sequence: TGTGCCAGCAGTTCCACCCTGGGCTACACCTTC.